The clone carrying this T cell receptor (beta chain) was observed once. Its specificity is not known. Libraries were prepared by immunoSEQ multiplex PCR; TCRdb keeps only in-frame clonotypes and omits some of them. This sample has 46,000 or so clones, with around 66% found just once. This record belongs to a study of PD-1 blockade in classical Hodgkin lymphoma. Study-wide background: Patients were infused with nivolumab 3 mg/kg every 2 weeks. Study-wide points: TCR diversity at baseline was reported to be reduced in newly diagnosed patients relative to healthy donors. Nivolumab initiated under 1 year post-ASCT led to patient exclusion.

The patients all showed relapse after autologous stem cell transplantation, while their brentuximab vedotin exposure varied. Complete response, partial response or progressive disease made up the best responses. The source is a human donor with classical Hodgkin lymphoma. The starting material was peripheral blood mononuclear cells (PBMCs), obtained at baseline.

The CDR3 DNA follows: TGTGCCAGCAGTTATGACACCTCCTACGAGCAGTACTTC. This translates into CASSYDTSYEQYF. This chain connects TRBV6-6 to TRBJ2-7; D not resolved. This CDR3 is built from 13 residues. The germline CDR1 and CDR2 sequences are MNHNY and SVGAGI (reference sequence). With 3 bases removed from V and 0 bases from J, the gap between germline ends came to 6 bases.